This entry lists 23 T cell receptor beta chains sequenced from one sample in a study of cytomegalovirus exposure and HLA in healthy donors. The study ran its PCR with 60 Vbeta and 13 Jbeta primers. The assay was immunoSEQ multiplex PCR, and TCRdb's table has in-frame clones only and misses some. This repertoire shows about 170,000 clones, over 80% found once; its top ten account for 1% to 1.5%. The sequencing input was PBMCs. These receptors were obtained from a boy between 2 and 10 years old in good health and CMV-seronegative.

The chain employs TRBV7-8 and TRBJ2-5; TRBD2 agrees at 8 bases. The CDR3 covers 14 residues. J was trimmed by 4 bases and V by 5 bases; bases with no gene match: 6. CDR1 and CDR2 (germline): SGHVS, FQNEAQ. The CDR3 DNA reads TGTGCCAGCAGCCGAGCAGCGGGGGCAGAGACCCAGTACTTC. Protein sequence: CASSRAAGAETQYF.

The chain couples TRBV4-3 to TRBJ2-3, with D perhaps TRBD2 (6 bases). V was shortened by 1 base and J by 0 bases, with 23 bases between the two germline ends. The germline gives CDR1 LGHNA, CDR2 YSLEER. The CDR3 contains 20 residues. The CDR3 here is CASSQAVVTRRMTSTDTQYF. The CDR3 bases are TGCGCCAGCAGCCAAGCGGTTGTGACTAGACGGATGACTAGCACAGATACGCAGTATTTT.

The chain couples TRBV6-1 to TRBJ2-5, with D possibly matching TRBD1 (6 bases). CDR3 length equals 14 residues. Germline V gene sequence: CDR1 MNHNS, CDR2 SASEGT. The V and J ends lost 1 base and 0 bases respectively, with 6 bases between them. The CDR3 region is CASSEGDNQETQYF. For the CDR3, the DNA is TGTGCCAGCAGTGAAGGGGACAACCAAGAGACCCAGTACTTC.

This clone was counted a single time. DNA for the CDR3: TGTGCCAGCAGCGTAGAGAAGGGCGACAGGGGGAGACCAAGCACAGATACGCAGTATTTT. Amino acids: CASSVEKGDRGRPSTDTQYF. The chain combines TRBV9 with TRBJ2-3; 9 bases line up with TRBD1. Germline values: CDR1 SGDLS, CDR2 YYNGEE. The CDR3 loop spans 20 amino acids. J gave up 0 bases and V 0 bases, and 14 bases lay outside the gene matches. The full variable domain, its missing parts supplied by reference TRBV9 and TRBJ2-3, is DSGVTQTPKHLITATGQRVTLRCSPRSGDLSVYWYQQSLDQGLQFLIQYYNGEERAKGNILERFSAQQFPDLHSELNLSSLELGDSALYFCASSVEKGDRGRPSTDTQYFGPGTRLTVL.

This clone was counted between two and nine times. This sequence joins TRBV30 and TRBJ2-1; 7 bases align to TRBD2. The CDR3 sequence is 14 residues long. With 0 bases clipped from V and 8 bases from J, the junction kept 7 bases outside the gene matches. The germline V gene encodes CDR1 GTSNPN and CDR2 SVGIG (reference sequence). The DNA of the CDR3 is TGTGCCTGGAGTGTGGGCGGGAGTGGAGATGAGCAGTTCTTC. This gives the protein CAWSVGGSGDEQFF.

This clone has just a few counts. J is TRBJ1-1 and V is TRBV11-2; no clear D. The germline V gene encodes CDR1 SGHAT and CDR2 FQNNGV. CDR3 size: 15 residues. The V gene lost 4 bases and the J gene lost 0 bases, with 12 bases spanning the gap. The DNA of the CDR3 is TGTGCCAGCAGCTCCACGGGGATTATGAACACTGAAGCTTTCTTT. Translating it yields CASSSTGIMNTEAFF.

The V gene is TRBV6-5, the J gene TRBJ2-1; TRBD2 matches at 9 bases. CDR1 MNHEY and CDR2 SVGAGI come from the germline V gene. Trimming took 3 bases from V and 7 from J; bases not matched to a gene: 7. CDR3 size: 15 residues. CDR3 residues: CASSYGGGALNEQFF. In nucleotides, the CDR3 is TGTGCCAGCAGTTATGGCGGGGGGGCTCTAAATGAGCAGTTCTTC.

V usage is TRBV5-6 and J usage is TRBJ1-2; tentative D call: TRBD1 (6 bases). The CDR3 is 14 residues long. Trimming left V 3 bases short and J 2 bases short, with 11 bases between. Germline CDR1 is SGHDT and CDR2 is YYEEEE. The CDR3 DNA reads TGTGCCAGCAGCTGGGGGCGGGGGAACTATGGCTACACCTTC. This sequence encodes CASSWGRGNYGYTF. Variable domain in full (rest from reference TRBV5-6 and TRBJ1-2): DAGVTQSPTHLIKTRGQQVTLRCSPKSGHDTVSWYQQALGQGPQFIFQYYEEEERQRGNFPDRFSGHQFPNYSSELNVNALLLGDSALYLCASSWGRGNYGYTFGSGTRLTVV.

The chain links TRBV7-2 to TRBJ1-4; 7 bases agree with TRBD1. Germline loops: CDR1 SGHTA, CDR2 FQGNSA. J gave up 2 bases and V 5 bases, and 5 bases lay outside the gene matches. The CDR3 is 15 amino acids. CDR3 nucleotides: TGTGCCAGCAGCGGATCACAGGGGACTAATGAAAAACTGTTTTTT. This gives the protein CASSGSQGTNEKLFF. The variable domain in full, completed from reference TRBV7-2 and TRBJ1-4, reads GAGVSQSPSNKVTEKGKDVELRCDPISGHTALYWYRQSLGQGLEFLIYFQGNSAPDKSGLPSDRFSAERTGGSVSTLTIQRTQQEDSAVYLCASSGSQGTNEKLFFGSGTQLSVL.

The chain employs TRBV6-5 and TRBJ2-6; TRBD2 is a possible D gene (6 bases). V was cut by 3 bases and J by 4 bases, with 13 bases left in between. CDR1 is MNHEY and CDR2 is SVGAGI in the germline V gene. This CDR3 comprises 16 residues. For the CDR3, the DNA is TGTGCCAGCAGTTATACTGGGGGGAGAGGGGCCAACGTCCTGACTTTC. The encoded protein is CASSYTGGRGANVLTF.

J is TRBJ2-7 and V is TRBV5-3, with a tentative D call TRBD2 (6 bases). TRBV5-3 is sorted into the ORF group, with uncertain function. Trimming took off 0 bases at V and 6 bases at J, with 13 bases between the two ends. This CDR3 is built from 14 residues. DNA of the CDR3: TGTGCCAGAAGCTTGGGCCGGGGGATCAGCGAGCAGTACTTC. It is translated as CARSLGRGISEQYF.

V and J are TRBV2 and TRBJ1-2; D may be TRBD1 (6 bases). Germline V gene lookup returns CDR1 SNHLY and CDR2 FYNNEI. Trimming removed 10 bases from V and 0 bases from J, with 12 bases in between. This CDR3 comprises 13 residues. CDR3 protein: CATRQATNYGYTF. The DNA for the CDR3 is TGTGCCACCAGACAGGCGACTAACTATGGCTACACCTTC.

The chain is built from TRBV7-2 and TRBJ1-5; D may be TRBD1 (5 bases). Germline CDR1 is SGHTA and CDR2 is FQGNSA. The CDR3 consists of 15 residues. Trimming cost V 2 bases and J 7 bases, with 15 bases left between them. Written as DNA, the CDR3 is TGTGCCAGCAGCTTACAGGGTAGCGGGGGGCAGCCCCAGCATTTT. Translation gives CASSLQGSGGQPQHF.

The J gene is TRBJ1-2, the V gene TRBV5-1, with unresolved D. Germline lookup yields CDR1 SGHRS and CDR2 YFSETQ. The CDR3 is 12 amino acids. V lost 2 bases and J lost 1, with 3 bases in between. The CDR3: CASSFGNYGYTF. As DNA, the CDR3 is TGCGCCAGCAGCTTCGGTAACTATGGCTACACCTTC.

The gene calls are TRBV30 and TRBJ2-7, with a possible D match to TRBD2 (5 bases). V was trimmed by 7 bases and J by 4 bases, leaving 20 bases between them. CDR3 length: 14 residues. Germline values: CDR1 GTSNPN, CDR2 SVGIG (reference sequence). The CDR3 region has the DNA TGTGCCTCTGACAAAGGACTCGACGGTTACGAGCAGTACTTC. Its protein product is CASDKGLDGYEQYF.

This chain connects TRBV6-5 to TRBJ1-2; D ambiguous. The CDR3 has 13 residues. CDR1 and CDR2 (germline): MNHEY, SVGAGI. Trimming removed 2 bases at V and 6 bases at J, with 10 bases between. CDR3 bases: TGTGCCAGCAGTTACCTGACATTCCATGGCTACACCTTC. It is translated as CASSYLTFHGYTF.

V and J are TRBV13 and TRBJ2-1; D is unclear. CDR3 length equals 12 residues. The ends were cut back, 6 bases at V and 4 bases at J, with 7 bases in the middle. CDR1 and CDR2 (germline): PRHDT, FYEKMQ (reference sequence). Here the CDR3 reads CASSVLYNEQFF. The CDR3 coding sequence is TGTGCCAGCAGTGTGCTATACAATGAGCAGTTCTTC.

The J gene is TRBJ2-1, the V gene TRBV11-2, with 8 bases lining up with TRBD2. The CDR3 totals 17 residues. The V and J ends lost 5 bases and 6 bases, in that order; junction bases with no gene match: 15. Germline CDR1 and CDR2: SGHAT and FQNNGV. The CDR3 sequence: CASSAPGTRVRVNEQFF. CDR3 nucleotides: TGTGCCAGCAGCGCACCCGGGACTAGGGTTCGTGTCAATGAGCAGTTCTTC.

The J gene is TRBJ2-7, the V gene TRBV7-2; 8 bases fit TRBD2. The V gene's germline CDR1 is SGHTA and CDR2 FQGNSA. This CDR3 contains 15 residues. With V trimmed by 3 bases and J by 5 bases, 9 bases remained unmatched. CDR3 loop: CASSFEAGTRNEQYF. In nucleotides, the CDR3 is TGTGCCAGCAGCTTCGAAGCCGGGACTAGAAACGAGCAGTACTTC.

This clone was found a few times. The V call is TRBV10-1, the J call TRBJ2-7, with D maybe TRBD2 (7 bases). The CDR3 spans 12 residues. Germline CDR1 reads WNHNN; CDR2 reads SYGVQD (reference sequence). The ends were cut back, 2 bases at V and 7 bases at J, with 9 bases in the middle. The CDR3 DNA is TGCGCCAGCAGTGAGAGGGGGGGAGAGCAGTACGTC. Its translation is CASSERGGEQYV.

This clone showed up just a few times. CDR3 DNA sequence: TGTGCCAGCAGCGTAGTTTGGCAGGGAGGGAATGAGCAGTTCTTC. Its protein product is CASSVVWQGGNEQFF. The V gene is TRBV9, the J gene TRBJ2-1, with 7 bases matching TRBD2. Losses at the gene ends were 0 bases for V and 7 bases for J; bases not matched to a gene: 7. The CDR3 consists of 15 residues. CDR1 is SGDLS, CDR2 YYNGEE, per germline.

V and J are TRBV9 and TRBJ1-3, with D possibly being TRBD1 (5 bases). Germline loops: CDR1 SGDLS, CDR2 YYNGEE. This CDR3 comprises 17 residues. The V end lost 0 bases, the J end lost 0 bases, and 13 bases lay between the germline ends. The CDR3 is CASSVEPGGISGNTIYF. In DNA, the CDR3 is TGTGCCAGCAGCGTAGAACCCGGGGGAATCTCTGGAAACACCATATATTTT.

The chain has TRBV7-2 and TRBJ2-2; tentative D call: TRBD2 (6 bases). The CDR3 runs to 16 residues. CDR1 and CDR2 (germline): SGHTA, FQGNSA. With 1 base removed from V and 0 bases from J, the gap between germline ends came to 9 bases. CDR3 sequence reads: CASSLGLAPNTGELFF. CDR3 DNA sequence: TGTGCCAGCAGCTTAGGCCTAGCGCCGAACACCGGGGAGCTGTTTTTT.